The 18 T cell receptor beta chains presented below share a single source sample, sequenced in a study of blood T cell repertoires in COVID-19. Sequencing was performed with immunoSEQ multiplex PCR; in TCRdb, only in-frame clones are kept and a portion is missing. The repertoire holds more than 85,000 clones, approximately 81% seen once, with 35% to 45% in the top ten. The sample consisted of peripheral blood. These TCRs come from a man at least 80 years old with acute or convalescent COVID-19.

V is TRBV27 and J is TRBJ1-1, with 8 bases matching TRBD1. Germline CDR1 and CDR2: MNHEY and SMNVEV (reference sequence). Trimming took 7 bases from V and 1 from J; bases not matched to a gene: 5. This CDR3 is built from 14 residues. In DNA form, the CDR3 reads TGTGCCAGCACCCGAACAGGGGGGAACACTGAAGCTTTCTTT. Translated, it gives CASTRTGGNTEAFF.

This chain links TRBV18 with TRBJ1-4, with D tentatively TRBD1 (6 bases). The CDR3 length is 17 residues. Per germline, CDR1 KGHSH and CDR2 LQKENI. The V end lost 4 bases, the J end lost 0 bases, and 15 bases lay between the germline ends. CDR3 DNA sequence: TGTGCCAGCTCACTAACACCAAGACAGGCAACTAATGAAAAACTGTTTTTT. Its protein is CASSLTPRQATNEKLFF.

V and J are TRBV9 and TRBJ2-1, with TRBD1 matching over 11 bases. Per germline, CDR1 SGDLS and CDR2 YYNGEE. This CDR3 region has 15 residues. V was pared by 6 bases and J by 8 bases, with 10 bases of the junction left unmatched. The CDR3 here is CASNALGQGEYEQFF. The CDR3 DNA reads TGTGCCAGCAACGCCTTGGGACAGGGGGAGTATGAGCAGTTCTTC.

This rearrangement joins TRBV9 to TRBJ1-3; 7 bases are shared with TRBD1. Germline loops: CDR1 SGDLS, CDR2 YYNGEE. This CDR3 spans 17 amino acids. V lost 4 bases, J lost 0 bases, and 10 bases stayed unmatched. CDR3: CASSLLSGQNSGNTIYF. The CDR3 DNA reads TGTGCCAGCAGCCTACTATCGGGACAGAACTCTGGAAACACCATATATTTT. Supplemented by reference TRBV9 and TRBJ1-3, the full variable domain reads DSGVTQTPKHLITATGQRVTLRCSPRSGDLSVYWYQQSLDQGLQFLIQYYNGEERAKGNILERFSAQQFPDLHSELNLSSLELGDSALYFCASSLLSGQNSGNTIYFGEGSWLTVV.

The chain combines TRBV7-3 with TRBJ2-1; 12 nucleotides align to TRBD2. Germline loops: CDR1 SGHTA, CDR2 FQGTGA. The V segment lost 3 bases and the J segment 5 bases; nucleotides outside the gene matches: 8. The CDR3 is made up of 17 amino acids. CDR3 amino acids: CASSLVPGLAGNNEQFF. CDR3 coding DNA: TGTGCCAGCAGCTTGGTTCCCGGACTAGCGGGGAACAATGAGCAGTTCTTC.

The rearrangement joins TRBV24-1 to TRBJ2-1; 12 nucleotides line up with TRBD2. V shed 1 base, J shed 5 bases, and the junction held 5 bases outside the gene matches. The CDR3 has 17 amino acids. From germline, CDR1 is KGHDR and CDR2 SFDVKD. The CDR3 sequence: CATSDLGRLAGDNEQFF. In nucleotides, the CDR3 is TGTGCCACCAGTGATTTAGGGCGACTAGCGGGAGACAATGAGCAGTTCTTC.

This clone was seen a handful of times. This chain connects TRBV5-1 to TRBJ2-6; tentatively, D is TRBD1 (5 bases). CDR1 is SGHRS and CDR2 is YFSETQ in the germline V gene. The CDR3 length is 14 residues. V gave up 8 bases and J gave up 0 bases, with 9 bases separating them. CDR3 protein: CASLQDSGANVLTF. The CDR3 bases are TGCGCCAGTTTACAGGACTCTGGGGCCAACGTCCTGACTTTC.

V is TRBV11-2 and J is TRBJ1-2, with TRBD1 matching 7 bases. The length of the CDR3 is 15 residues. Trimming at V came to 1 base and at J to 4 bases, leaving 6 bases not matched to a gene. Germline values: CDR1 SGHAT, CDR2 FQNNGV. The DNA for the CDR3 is TGTGCCAGCAGCTTAGCAGGGGGAGATTCCTATGGCTACACCTTC. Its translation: CASSLAGGDSYGYTF.

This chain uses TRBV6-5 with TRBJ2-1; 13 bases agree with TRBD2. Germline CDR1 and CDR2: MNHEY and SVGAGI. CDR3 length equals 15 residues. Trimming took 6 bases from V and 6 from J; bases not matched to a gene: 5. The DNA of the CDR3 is TGTGCCAGCAGGACGACTAGCGGGAGGTCCAATGAGCAGTTCTTC. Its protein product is CASRTTSGRSNEQFF.

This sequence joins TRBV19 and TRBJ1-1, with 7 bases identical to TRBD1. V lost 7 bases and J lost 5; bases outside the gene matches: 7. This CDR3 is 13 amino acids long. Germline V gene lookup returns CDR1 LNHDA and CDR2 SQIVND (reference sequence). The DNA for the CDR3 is TGTGCCAGTAACCGACAGGGCGGGACTGAAGCTTTCTTT. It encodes CASNRQGGTEAFF. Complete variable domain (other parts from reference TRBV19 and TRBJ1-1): DGGITQSPKYLFRKEGQNVTLSCEQNLNHDAMYWYRQDPGQGLRLIYYSQIVNDFQKGDIAEGYSVSREKKESFPLTVTSAQKNPTAFYLCASNRQGGTEAFFGQGTRLTVV.

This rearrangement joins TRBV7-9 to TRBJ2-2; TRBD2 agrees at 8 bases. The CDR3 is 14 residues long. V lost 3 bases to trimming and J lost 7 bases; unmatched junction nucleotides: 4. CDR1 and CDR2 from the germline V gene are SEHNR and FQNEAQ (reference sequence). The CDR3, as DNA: TGTGCCAGCAGCTTCCGGGAGGGGCACGGGGAGCTGTTTTTT. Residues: CASSFREGHGELFF. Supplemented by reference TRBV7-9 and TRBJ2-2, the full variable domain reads DTGVSQNPRHKITKRGQNVTFRCDPISEHNRLYWYRQTLGQGPEFLTYFQNEAQLEKSRLLSDRFSAERPKGSFSTLEIQRTEQGDSAMYLCASSFREGHGELFFGEGSRLTVL.

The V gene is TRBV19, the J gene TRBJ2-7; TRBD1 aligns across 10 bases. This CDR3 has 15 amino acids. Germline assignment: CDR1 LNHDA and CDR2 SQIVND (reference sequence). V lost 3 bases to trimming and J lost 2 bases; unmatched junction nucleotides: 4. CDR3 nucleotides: TGTGCCAGTAGTATCTCCGGACAGGGGGCCTACGAGCAGTACTTC. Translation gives CASSISGQGAYEQYF.

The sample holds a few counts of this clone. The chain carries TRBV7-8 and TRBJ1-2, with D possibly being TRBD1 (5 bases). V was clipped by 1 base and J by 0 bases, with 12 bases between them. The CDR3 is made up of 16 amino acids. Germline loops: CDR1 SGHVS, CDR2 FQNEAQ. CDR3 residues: CASSLEAGKANYGYTF. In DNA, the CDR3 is TGTGCCAGCAGCTTAGAGGCAGGGAAAGCTAACTATGGCTACACCTTC.

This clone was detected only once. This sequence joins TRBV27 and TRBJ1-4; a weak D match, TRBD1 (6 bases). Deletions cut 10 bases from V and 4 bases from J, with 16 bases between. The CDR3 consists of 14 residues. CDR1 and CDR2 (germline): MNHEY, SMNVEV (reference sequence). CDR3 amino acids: CATREEGVNEKLFF. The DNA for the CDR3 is TGTGCCACAAGAGAAGAGGGGGTTAATGAAAAACTGTTTTTT.

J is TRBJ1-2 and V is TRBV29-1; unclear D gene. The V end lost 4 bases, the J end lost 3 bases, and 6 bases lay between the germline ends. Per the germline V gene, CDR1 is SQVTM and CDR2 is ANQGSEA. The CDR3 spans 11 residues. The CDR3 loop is CSVVADYGYTF. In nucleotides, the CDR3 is TGCAGCGTTGTGGCAGACTATGGCTACACCTTC.

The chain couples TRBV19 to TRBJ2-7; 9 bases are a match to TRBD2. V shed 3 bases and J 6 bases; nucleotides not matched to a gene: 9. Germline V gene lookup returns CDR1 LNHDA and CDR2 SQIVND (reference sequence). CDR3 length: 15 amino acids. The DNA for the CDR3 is TGTGCCAGTAGTATCTCCGGGACTAGCTCTATCGAGCAGTACTTC. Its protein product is CASSISGTSSIEQYF.

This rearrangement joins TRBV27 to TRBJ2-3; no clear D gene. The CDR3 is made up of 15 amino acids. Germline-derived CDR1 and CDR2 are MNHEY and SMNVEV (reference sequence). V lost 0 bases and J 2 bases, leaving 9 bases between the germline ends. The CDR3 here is CASSLSRPYTDTQYF. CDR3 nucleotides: TGTGCCAGCAGTTTATCCCGCCCCTACACAGATACGCAGTATTTT.

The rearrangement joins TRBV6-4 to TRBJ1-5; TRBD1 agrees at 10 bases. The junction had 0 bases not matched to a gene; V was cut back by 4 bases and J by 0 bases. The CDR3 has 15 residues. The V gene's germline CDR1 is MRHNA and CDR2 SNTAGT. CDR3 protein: CASSGDRGSNQPQHF. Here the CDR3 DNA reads TGTGCCAGCAGTGGGGACAGGGGTAGCAATCAGCCCCAGCATTTT.